This entry lists 13 T cell receptor beta chains sequenced from one sample in a study of beta chain features in type 1 diabetes. Isolated RNA was reverse transcribed in full, so expressed TCRB transcripts were sequenced. Libraries were prepared by immunoSEQ multiplex PCR; TCRdb keeps only in-frame clonotypes and omits some of them. The repertoire holds almost 350,000 clones, around 20% seen once, with 0.044% in the top ten. The sample consisted of naive CD4+ T cells from blood. Source of these receptors: a young woman in good health.

A single count supports this clone. The chain carries TRBV7-3 and TRBJ2-7, with D perhaps TRBD2 (7 bases). Per germline, CDR1 SGHTA and CDR2 FQGTGA. This CDR3 is built from 12 residues. Between the trimmed V and J ends, which lost 8 bases and 7 bases, there was a span of 15 bases. CDR3 sequence (DNA): TGTGCCAGCTCTGAGAGGGGGGGGGAGCAGTACTTC. Residues: CASSERGGEQYF.

This clone was counted only a few times. The V call is TRBV15, the J call TRBJ2-3, with D perhaps matching TRBD1 (5 bases). There are 14 residues in the CDR3. Germline V CDR1 and CDR2: LNHNV, YYDKDF (reference sequence). V lost 0 bases and J 2 bases, leaving 6 bases between the germline ends. Here the CDR3 DNA reads TGTGCCACCAGCAGAGACAGGGCCACAGATACGCAGTATTTT. Its protein is CATSRDRATDTQYF.

This clone was picked up a small number of times. Other DNA sequences in this sample translate to the same CDR3. The chain employs TRBV18 and TRBJ1-2; 8 bases map to TRBD1. After removal of 4 bases from V and 5 bases from J, the junction contained 3 bases not matched to a gene. CDR3 length: 13 residues. Germline loops: CDR1 KGHSH, CDR2 LQKENI. The CDR3 DNA sequence: TGTGCCAGCTCACAAGGACAGGGTTATGGCTACACCTTC. It codes for CASSQGQGYGYTF.

The chain recombines TRBV9 with TRBJ2-5, with D maybe TRBD2 (7 bases). Trimming removed 2 bases at V and 0 bases at J, with 11 bases between. This CDR3 comprises 15 residues. Per germline, CDR1 SGDLS and CDR2 YYNGEE. The CDR3 nucleotides read TGTGCCAGCAGCGTTCGGGGGGCCCACCAAGAGACCCAGTACTTC. It yields the protein CASSVRGAHQETQYF.

This clone was seen only a few times. The chain couples TRBV2 to TRBJ2-4, with D tentatively TRBD2 (6 bases). This CDR3 has 13 amino acids. From germline, CDR1 is SNHLY and CDR2 FYNNEI. V lost 6 bases and J 6 bases, leaving 12 bases between the germline ends. The CDR3: CASSPEEGNIQYF. The CDR3, as DNA: TGTGCCAGCAGCCCCGAGGAGGGAAACATTCAGTACTTC.

This clone was seen more than once but under ten times. V usage is TRBV5-4 and J usage is TRBJ2-7; tentative D call: TRBD1 (5 bases). This CDR3 is built from 14 residues. The germline gives CDR1 SGHNT, CDR2 YYREEE (reference sequence). With 0 bases removed from V and 2 bases from J, the gap between germline ends came to 9 bases. The CDR3 loop is CASSLATGAYEQYF. The CDR3 DNA reads as TGTGCCAGCAGCTTGGCCACAGGAGCCTACGAGCAGTACTTC.

This chain links TRBV29-1 with TRBJ2-3, with D tentatively TRBD1 (5 bases). The germline V gene has CDR1 SQVTM and CDR2 ANQGSEA. This CDR3 is 14 amino acids long. V lost 4 bases, J lost 2 bases, and 13 bases lay in between. For the CDR3, the DNA is TGCAGCGTTGCTTTCCTGGGGCCCACAGATACGCAGTATTTT. It translates to CSVAFLGPTDTQYF.

This clone was recorded a few times. The genes are TRBV19 and TRBJ1-1; perhaps TRBD1 as D (5 bases). The V end lost 6 bases, the J end lost 5 bases, and 7 bases lay between the germline ends. This CDR3 contains 11 residues. CDR1 and CDR2 from the germline V gene are LNHDA and SQIVND (reference sequence). The CDR3 DNA follows: TGTGCCAGTAGCAGGGTGACTGAAGCTTTCTTT. Translating gives CASSRVTEAFF.

The CDR3 DNA reads TGTGCCAGCAGCTTATACACGTACGACGAGCAGTACTTC. Its protein is CASSLYTYDEQYF. The chain is built from TRBV7-9 and TRBJ2-7, with D hard to call. Looked up from germline, CDR1 is SEHNR and CDR2 is FQNEAQ (reference sequence). CDR3 length: 13 amino acids. Deletions cut 2 bases from V and 5 bases from J, with 10 bases between. Filled out from reference TRBV7-9 and TRBJ2-7, the complete variable domain reads DTGVSQNPRHKITKRGQNVTFRCDPISEHNRLYWYRQTLGQGPEFLTYFQNEAQLEKSRLLSDRFSAERPKGSFSTLEIQRTEQGDSAMYLCASSLYTYDEQYFGPGTRLTVT.

This clone has more than one count but fewer than ten. The chain has TRBV5-4 and TRBJ2-1; 8 bases match TRBD2. Germline CDR1 is SGHNT and CDR2 is YYREEE (reference sequence). V lost 4 bases, J lost 4 bases, and 7 bases stayed unmatched. This CDR3 is 15 amino acids long. Written as DNA, the CDR3 is TGTGCCAGCAGCCTAGAGCGGGAGCGATACAATGAGCAGTTCTTC. This codes for CASSLERERYNEQFF.

This clone turned up a few times. The gene calls are TRBV30 and TRBJ2-1, with 9 nucleotides matching TRBD2. Per the germline V gene, CDR1 is GTSNPN and CDR2 is SVGIG (reference sequence). The V segment lost 5 bases and the J segment 0 bases; nucleotides outside the gene matches: 5. The CDR3 spans 15 residues. The CDR3 DNA follows: TGTGCCTGGCGACTAGCGGCCGACTCCTACAATGAGCAGTTCTTC. Amino acid sequence: CAWRLAADSYNEQFF.

A few counts support this clone. This chain connects TRBV29-1 to TRBJ2-1; 7 bases line up with TRBD2. After removal of 3 bases from V and 7 bases from J, the junction contained 9 bases not matched to a gene. CDR1 is SQVTM and CDR2 is ANQGSEA in the germline V gene. The CDR3 spans 14 residues. CDR3 DNA: TGCAGCGTTGAGGAGCGGGGACCCGCGAATGAGCAGTTCTTC. Protein product: CSVEERGPANEQFF.

Only a few counts were recorded for this clone. The rearrangement links TRBV5-6 to TRBJ1-2; D may be TRBD1 (5 bases). Germline CDR1 and CDR2: SGHDT and YYEEEE. Trimming took 6 bases from V and 4 from J, leaving 13 bases between them. The CDR3 spans 13 residues. CDR3 sequence (DNA): TGTGCCAGCACCGAAGGGGAAGGCTATGGCTACACCTTC. Translation: CASTEGEGYGYTF.